These 19 T cell receptor beta chains were sequenced from one sample in a study of spatial heterogeneity in lung cancer. TCRdb re-derived calls from the 5' RACE reads in MiXCR, one entry per CDR3 protein. The table records some 15,000 distinct CDR3 sequences, roughly 7.7% of them present only once. Specified time point: sample taken at primary tumor resection. In each case, whole RNA from tumor, nontumor lung or frozen PBMC was sequenced unsorted. Specimen: PBMCs, collected at surgery. Receptors originate from a female donor with early-stage non-small cell lung cancer.

This chain uses TRBV14 with TRBJ1-2; 9 bases agree with TRBD1. Germline loops: CDR1 SGHDN, CDR2 FVKESK. The CDR3 extends over 17 amino acids. Losses at the gene ends were 2 bases for V and 4 bases for J; bases not matched to a gene: 11. This CDR3 reads CASSQRLHRGRGYGYTF. In nucleotides, the CDR3 is TGTGCCAGCAGCCAAAGACTCCACAGGGGGCGCGGCTATGGCTACACCTTC. The entire variable domain, with the rest obtained from reference TRBV14 and TRBJ1-2, is as follows: EAGVTQFPSHSVIEKGQTVTLRCDPISGHDNLYWYRRVMGKEIKFLLHFVKESKQDESGMPNNRFLAERTGGTYSTLKVQPAELEDSGVYFCASSQRLHRGRGYGYTFGSGTRLTVV.

This clonotype was observed many times. This sequence joins TRBV27 and TRBJ2-1, with TRBD2 matching over 9 bases. V trimming: 5 bases; J trimming: 4 bases; junction bases outside the gene matches: 15. Germline V gene sequence: CDR1 MNHEY, CDR2 SMNVEV (reference sequence). This CDR3 is 18 amino acids long. The CDR3 coding sequence is TGTGCCAGCAGTGTCCTTATGGGACTAGCAGAGCGGTACAATGAGCAGTTCTTC. Translation: CASSVLMGLAERYNEQFF.

At least ten counts were recorded for this clonotype. The chain is built from TRBV10-2 and TRBJ2-3; TRBD2 aligns across 13 bases. The CDR3 extends over 15 amino acids. Germline V gene lookup returns CDR1 WSHSY and CDR2 SAAADI. V lost 7 bases, J lost 5 bases, and 6 bases stayed unmatched. The CDR3 DNA reads TGCGCCAGCATAACTAGCGGGAGGGCCGGAGATACGCAGTATTTT. Translating it yields CASITSGRAGDTQYF.

Regarding this clonotype: A read error may be the cause here, since a much bigger clone is one base away. The V and J genes are TRBV28 and TRBJ1-5, with D tentatively TRBD1 (6 bases). Germline V gene sequence: CDR1 MDHEN, CDR2 SYDVKM. This CDR3 spans 16 amino acids. CDR3: CASSFVGTYSNQPQNF. The CDR3 DNA sequence: TGTGCCAGCAGTTTTGTTGGGACATATAGCAATCAGCCCCAGAATTTT.

About this clonotype: Just one base apart from a much larger clone, this may be a read error. This chain uses TRBV6-1 with TRBJ2-7; no definite D call. CDR1 is MNHNS and CDR2 is SASEGT in the germline V gene. The CDR3 is made up of 15 amino acids. For the CDR3, the DNA is TGTGCCAGCTGTGAAGTCGATAAGAGTAACTACGAGCAGTACTTC. This sequence encodes CASCEVDKSNYEQYF.

A few counts support this clonotype. The rearrangement joins TRBV20-1 to TRBJ1-4; 7 nucleotides agree with TRBD1. This CDR3 is 15 amino acids long. The trim removed 1 base at V and 7 bases at J, leaving 9 bases unmatched. Germline lookup yields CDR1 DFQATT and CDR2 SNEGSKA (reference sequence). In nucleotides, the CDR3 is TGCAGTGCTAGAGCAACGGACAGGTGGGCTGAAAAACTGTTTTTT. Translated: CSARATDRWAEKLFF.

This clonotype has a count of ten or more. The V and J genes are TRBV10-3 and TRBJ2-5, with D perhaps assigned TRBD1 or TRBD2 (5 bases each). Per germline, CDR1 ENHRY and CDR2 SYGVKD. V was trimmed by 10 bases and J by 5 bases, leaving 20 bases between them. This CDR3 is 14 amino acids long. The CDR3 reads CATERGASGETQYF. The CDR3 nucleotides read TGTGCCACCGAAAGAGGGGCATCGGGGGAGACCCAGTACTTC.

In this sample, this clonotype turned up many times. The rearrangement links TRBV6-5 to TRBJ1-2, with D possibly TRBD1 on 5 matching bases. V lost 0 bases and J lost 4, with 9 bases in between. This CDR3 contains 14 residues. Per the germline V gene, CDR1 is MNHEY and CDR2 is SVGAGI. CDR3 sequence: CASSYSRGGYGYTF. CDR3 in DNA: TGTGCCAGCAGTTACTCGAGGGGCGGCTATGGCTACACCTTC.

This clonotype was found many times. V usage is TRBV7-8 and J usage is TRBJ1-6; D uncertain. This CDR3 contains 17 residues. Germline V lookup: CDR1 SGHVS, CDR2 FQNEAQ. With 5 bases removed from V and 0 bases from J, the gap between germline ends came to 14 bases. The CDR3 spells CASSLGRVSSYNSPLHF. Here the CDR3 DNA reads TGTGCCAGCAGCCTTGGACGGGTCAGCTCCTATAATTCACCCCTCCACTTT.

This clonotype occurred many times. The J gene is TRBJ2-1, the V gene TRBV5-1; the match to TRBD2 covers 9 bases. Germline values: CDR1 SGHRS, CDR2 YFSETQ. CDR3 length: 14 amino acids. V shed 0 bases and J 8 bases; nucleotides not matched to a gene: 3. In DNA, the CDR3 is TGCGCCAGCAGCTTGGAGCGGGAGGACGATGAGCAGTTCTTC. It translates to CASSLEREDDEQFF.

Many counts were recorded for this clonotype. The chain carries TRBV7-9 and TRBJ2-7; D is ambiguous. V lost 4 bases and J lost 3, with 7 bases in between. The germline CDR1 and CDR2 sequences are SEHNR and FQNEAQ (reference sequence). The CDR3 is 12 residues long. CDR3 nucleotide sequence: TGTGCCAGCAGCTCAAACATCTACGAGCAGTACTTC. This translates into CASSSNIYEQYF. The whole variable domain, remainder taken from reference TRBV7-9 and TRBJ2-7, is DTGVSQNPRHKITKRGQNVTFRCDPISEHNRLYWYRQTLGQGPEFLTYFQNEAQLEKSRLLSDRFSAERPKGSFSTLEIQRTEQGDSAMYLCASSSNIYEQYFGPGTRLTVT.

This clonotype was detected many times. This sequence joins TRBV27 and TRBJ1-5; D is unclear. Trimming removed 3 bases from V and 5 bases from J, with 11 bases in between. The germline V gene encodes CDR1 MNHEY and CDR2 SMNVEV (reference sequence). CDR3 size: 14 residues. The CDR3 protein is CASSFPGKDQPQHF. CDR3 nucleotides: TGTGCCAGCAGTTTCCCGGGGAAGGATCAGCCCCAGCATTTT.

At least ten counts were recorded for this clonotype. The chain couples TRBV12-3 or TRBV12-4 to TRBJ1-4; the match to TRBD1 covers 7 bases. The V and J ends lost 7 bases and 8 bases, in that order; junction bases with no gene match: 13. This CDR3 has 15 amino acids. The CDR3 DNA sequence: TGTGCCAGCACCCCGTTGACAGGGCCGGGAGAAAAACTGTTTTTT. Its protein product is CASTPLTGPGEKLFF.

This clonotype was recorded many times. V gene TRBV7-2 combines with J gene TRBJ2-1; TRBD2 might be the D (5 bases). Trimming stripped 4 bases from V and 6 bases from J, with 13 bases between. The CDR3 is made up of 14 amino acids. The germline V gene encodes CDR1 SGHTA and CDR2 FQGNSA. The CDR3 sequence: CASSSPGEGNEQFF. The CDR3 region has the DNA TGTGCCAGCAGCTCTCCAGGAGAGGGCAATGAGCAGTTCTTC. The variable domain in full, with the rest retrieved from reference TRBV7-2 and TRBJ2-1, is GAGVSQSPSNKVTEKGKDVELRCDPISGHTALYWYRQSLGQGLEFLIYFQGNSAPDKSGLPSDRFSAERTGGSVSTLTIQRTQQEDSAVYLCASSSPGEGNEQFFGPGTRLTVL.

This clonotype is categorized as medium-sized. The rearrangement joins TRBV15 to TRBJ2-2; D not resolved. V lost 5 bases and J lost 0, with 7 bases in between. The germline V gene encodes CDR1 LNHNV and CDR2 YYDKDF (reference sequence). The CDR3 has 14 residues. The CDR3: CATSWLTNTGELFF. The CDR3 DNA follows: TGTGCCACCAGCTGGCTTACGAACACCGGGGAGCTGTTTTTT.

The sample holds many counts of this clonotype. V and J are TRBV9 and TRBJ1-2, with 8 bases matching TRBD1. The V segment lost 0 bases and the J segment 8 bases; nucleotides outside the gene matches: 3. The CDR3 has 13 residues. Germline V gives CDR1 SGDLS, CDR2 YYNGEE. The CDR3 is CASSVAGGLGYTF. The CDR3 nucleotides are TGTGCCAGCAGCGTAGCAGGGGGCCTGGGCTACACCTTC.

The chain joins TRBV11-1 to TRBJ2-2; no firm D call. CDR1 and CDR2 from the germline V gene are SGHAT and FQDESV (reference sequence). The CDR3 loop spans 11 amino acids. The V end was cut by 8 bases, the J end by 7 bases, with 8 bases between. CDR3 nucleotide sequence: TGTGCCAGCGGAAAGTTCGGGGAGCTGTTTTTT. It codes for CASGKFGELFF.

Many counts were recorded for this clonotype. The rearrangement joins TRBV19 to TRBJ2-5; 9 nucleotides line up with TRBD2. Per germline, CDR1 LNHDA and CDR2 SQIVND (reference sequence). With 3 bases clipped from V and 2 bases from J, the junction kept 4 bases outside the gene matches. The CDR3 is made up of 15 amino acids. CDR3 sequence reads: CASSMETSGQETQYF. CDR3 DNA sequence: TGTGCCAGTAGTATGGAAACTAGCGGGCAAGAGACCCAGTACTTC.

The sample holds many counts of this clonotype. The V and J genes are TRBV19 and TRBJ2-7; D gene uncertain. Germline-derived CDR1 and CDR2 are LNHDA and SQIVND (reference sequence). CDR3 length: 14 residues. The ends were cut back, 2 bases at V and 2 bases at J, with 10 bases in the middle. This CDR3 reads CASSIRAETYEQYF. CDR3 sequence (DNA): TGTGCCAGTAGTATACGGGCAGAAACCTACGAGCAGTACTTC.